A single sample gave rise to the 32 T cell receptor beta chains below, sequenced in a study of T cell repertoires in cytomegalovirus infection. These receptors' targets are unknown. TCRdb re-called the reads with MiXCR, one entry per CDR3 protein. The top ten clones hold around 60% of a sample with roughly 200,000 distinct CDR3 sequences, approximately 38% of them seen once. Sequencing was performed on CD8+ T cells from cultured PBMCs, taken from culture after CMV antigen stimulation. The receptors come from a human donor in good health (CMV status not recorded). Some clones in this sample may be carry-over from other donors' samples.

The CDR3, as DNA: TGTGCCAGCAGCTTAGGTGCGGGATCAACGCAGTATTTT. It is translated as CASSLGAGSTQYF. J is TRBJ2-3 and V is TRBV7-9, with D maybe TRBD2 (6 bases). The V and J ends lost 1 base and 9 bases respectively, with 11 bases between them. Germline CDR1 is SEHNR and CDR2 is FQNEAQ (reference sequence). The CDR3 contains 13 residues.

In regard to this clonotype: This likely comes from a read error, as the CDR3 has no conserved phenylalanine or tryptophan at its end. The chain combines TRBV7-8 with TRBJ2-5; 8 bases fit TRBD1. Germline values: CDR1 SGHVS, CDR2 FQNEAQ. Losses at the gene ends were 2 bases for V and 2 bases for J; bases not matched to a gene: 1. This CDR3 spans 14 amino acids. The chain's CDR3 is CASSLNRGQETQYL. In nucleotides, the CDR3 is TGTGCCAGCAGCTTAAACAGGGGGCAAGAGACCCAGTACCTC.

In this sample, this clonotype turned up a few times. V and J are TRBV7-6 and TRBJ1-2; weak D call: TRBD1 (6 bases). Per the germline V gene, CDR1 is SGHVS and CDR2 is FNYEAQ. V was shortened by 5 bases and J by 4 bases, with 14 bases between the two germline ends. CDR3 length: 14 amino acids. CDR3 residues: CASSRLGTLYGYTF. In DNA form, the CDR3 reads TGTGCCAGCAGCCGCCTCGGGACACTCTATGGCTACACCTTC.

This clonotype appeared a single time. The chain carries TRBV30 and TRBJ2-7; TRBD1 matches at 10 bases. The germline CDR1 and CDR2 sequences are GTSNPN and SVGIG (reference sequence). CDR3 length: 15 residues. With V trimmed by 0 bases and J by 2 bases, 4 bases remained unmatched. This chain's CDR3 is CAWSVPDRGPYEQYF. The CDR3 DNA reads as TGTGCCTGGAGTGTACCCGACAGGGGGCCCTACGAGCAGTACTTC.

A few counts support this clonotype. The rearrangement joins TRBV7-3 to TRBJ2-7; 10 positions match TRBD2. The CDR3 is 15 amino acids. Germline-derived CDR1 and CDR2 are SGHTA and FQGTGA. Trimming at V came to 5 bases and at J to 1 base, leaving 5 bases not matched to a gene. CDR3 in DNA: TGTGCCAGCAGCGCTAGCGGGGGCCCTTCCTACGAGCAGTACTTC. Its translation is CASSASGGPSYEQYF.

There are many counts of this clonotype. The V and J genes are TRBV7-6 and TRBJ1-3; tentatively, D is TRBD1 (6 bases). The V end lost 1 base, the J end lost 2 bases, and 18 bases lay between the germline ends. The CDR3 consists of 18 residues. From germline, CDR1 is SGHVS and CDR2 FNYEAQ. The CDR3 loop reads CASSLVSQTTGTGNTIYF. CDR3 sequence (DNA): TGTGCCAGCAGCTTAGTGTCCCAGACGACAGGTACTGGAAACACCATATATTTT.

This clonotype was counted between two and nine times. V gene TRBV27 combines with J gene TRBJ2-3, with 9 bases matching TRBD1. In germline, CDR1 is MNHEY, CDR2 SMNVEV (reference sequence). V was clipped by 5 bases and J by 5 bases; unmatched bases: 8. The CDR3 runs to 15 residues. The CDR3 loop reads CASSLTGGRGDTQYF. CDR3 nucleotides: TGTGCCAGCAGTCTAACAGGGGGCCGGGGAGATACGCAGTATTTT.

This clonotype occurred many times. The J gene is TRBJ2-7, the V gene TRBV7-9; the D is unclear. Trimming took 5 bases from V and 4 from J, leaving 6 bases between them. Looked up from germline, CDR1 is SEHNR and CDR2 is FQNEAQ (reference sequence). The CDR3 is 11 amino acids. The CDR3 is CASSPGYEQYF. For the CDR3, the DNA is TGTGCCAGCAGCCCCGGTTACGAGCAGTACTTC. Looking up the rest from reference TRBV7-9 and TRBJ2-7 gives the full variable domain: DTGVSQNPRHKITKRGQNVTFRCDPISEHNRLYWYRQTLGQGPEFLTYFQNEAQLEKSRLLSDRFSAERPKGSFSTLEIQRTEQGDSAMYLCASSPGYEQYFGPGTRLTVT.

The genes are TRBV11-2 and TRBJ2-2; a possible D gene is TRBD1 (6 bases). Germline assignment: CDR1 SGHAT and CDR2 FQNNGV. Trimming took 5 bases from V and 5 from J, leaving 9 bases between them. CDR3 length: 13 amino acids. CDR3 bases: TGTGCCAGCAGCCAGGGGCGGACCGGGGAGCTGTTTTTT. This sequence encodes CASSQGRTGELFF.

This clonotype was seen many times. The rearrangement links TRBV7-2 to TRBJ2-1; 8 bases agree with TRBD2. Trimming removed 2 bases from V and 6 bases from J; junction bases left unmatched: 3. This CDR3 contains 14 residues. Germline CDR1 SGHTA, CDR2 FQGNSA. CDR3 in amino acids: CASSLQRESNEQFF. CDR3 sequence (DNA): TGTGCCAGCAGCTTACAGCGGGAGAGCAATGAGCAGTTCTTC.

The chain recombines TRBV7-3 with TRBJ1-1; TRBD1 agrees at 9 bases. V was clipped by 5 bases and J by 7 bases; unmatched bases: 5. The CDR3 totals 13 residues. Germline CDR1 is SGHTA and CDR2 is FQGTGA. CDR3 DNA: TGTGCCAGCAGCATCGACAGGGGGTTTGAAGCTTTCTTT. This sequence encodes CASSIDRGFEAFF.

This clonotype was counted ten times or more. The chain couples TRBV7-6 to TRBJ2-3; 8 bases agree with TRBD2. The CDR3 totals 14 residues. V dropped 4 bases and J dropped 1; count of bases not matched to a gene: 1. Germline V CDR1 and CDR2: SGHVS, FNYEAQ. The CDR3 DNA follows: TGTGCCAGCAGCTCAGCGGGAGGCACAGATACGCAGTATTTT. Translation: CASSSAGGTDTQYF.

This clonotype has a count of ten or more. The V gene is TRBV7-8, the J gene TRBJ2-1; D ambiguous. Germline V gene lookup returns CDR1 SGHVS and CDR2 FQNEAQ. This CDR3 has 13 residues. Deletions cut 1 base from V and 0 bases from J, with 1 base between. The CDR3 region is CASSLVSYNEQFF. CDR3 in DNA: TGTGCCAGCAGCTTAGTCTCCTACAATGAGCAGTTCTTC.

In its sample, this clonotype was seen a few times. The V call is TRBV11-2, the J call TRBJ2-1; 13 nucleotides match TRBD2. V was clipped by 3 bases and J by 8 bases; unmatched bases: 1. Germline V CDR1 and CDR2: SGHAT, FQNNGV. The CDR3 extends over 14 amino acids. The chain's CDR3 is CASSLGLAGYEQFF. The DNA for the CDR3 is TGTGCCAGCAGCTTGGGACTAGCGGGATATGAGCAGTTCTTC.

As DNA, the CDR3 is TGTGCCAGCAGCTTGTTGGGAATATCCAACTACAATGAGACGTTCTTC. Encoded protein: CASSLLGISNYNETFF. The chain couples TRBV7-6 to TRBJ2-1; D not certain. The V gene's germline CDR1 is SGHVS and CDR2 FNYEAQ. This CDR3 is built from 16 residues. Between the trimmed V and J ends, which lost 3 bases and 15 bases, there was a span of 27 bases.

This clonotype has a handful of counts. V gene TRBV12-3 or TRBV12-4 combines with J gene TRBJ2-5, with 9 nucleotides matching TRBD2. J was trimmed by 1 base and V by 6 bases; bases with no gene match: 18. The CDR3 extends over 19 amino acids. The CDR3 region is CASSPHGGGASVSQETQYF. CDR3 nucleotide sequence: TGTGCCAGCAGCCCTCACGGCGGGGGGGCCTCGGTTTCCCAAGAGACCCAGTACTTC.

The chain has TRBV7-6 and TRBJ1-2; D gene ambiguous. The CDR3 runs to 15 residues. The V gene's germline CDR1 is SGHVS and CDR2 FNYEAQ. The ends were cut back, 2 bases at V and 0 bases at J, with 10 bases in the middle. The CDR3 nucleotides are TGTGCCAGCAGCTTATTTGGCTCTACTAACTATGGCTACACCTTC. Encoded protein: CASSLFGSTNYGYTF.

CDR3: CASSKTPGGGLLDEQYF. For the CDR3, the DNA is TGTGCCAGCAGTAAAACCCCAGGGGGCGGGCTCCTGGACGAGCAGTACTTC. V is TRBV6-5 and J is TRBJ2-7, with TRBD1 matching over 8 bases. With V trimmed by 5 bases and J by 5 bases, 17 bases remained unmatched. Germline CDR1 and CDR2: MNHEY and SVGAGI. The CDR3 consists of 17 residues.

Only a few counts were recorded for this clonotype. V gene TRBV3-1 combines with J gene TRBJ2-1, with 9 positions matching TRBD1. Germline V lookup: CDR1 LGHDT, CDR2 YNNKEL (reference sequence). The CDR3 spans 16 residues. The junction had 8 bases not matched to a gene; V was cut back by 1 base and J by 7 bases. This CDR3 reads CASSQVAEGTGNEQFF. DNA of the CDR3: TGTGCCAGCAGCCAAGTAGCAGAAGGGACAGGGAATGAGCAGTTCTTC.

This sequence joins TRBV20-1 and TRBJ2-1; D is tentatively TRBD1 or TRBD2 (5 bases each). V was cut by 0 bases and J by 3 bases, with 12 bases left in between. The CDR3 has 15 residues. Germline CDR1 and CDR2: DFQATT and SNEGSKA (reference sequence). CDR3 nucleotide sequence: TGCAGTGCTAGAGATGTAGGGGAGCTCTACAATGAGCAGTTCTTC. Translating it yields CSARDVGELYNEQFF.

The gene calls are TRBV6-1 and TRBJ1-1; D unclear. The CDR3 sequence is 15 residues long. V was trimmed by 1 base and J by 1 base, leaving 10 bases between them. CDR1 is MNHNS and CDR2 is SASEGT in the germline V gene. The CDR3: CASSEERPPNTEAFF. CDR3 DNA: TGTGCCAGCAGTGAAGAGCGACCGCCGAACACTGAAGCTTTCTTT.

The chain joins TRBV6-1 to TRBJ2-1; D remains unclear. Deletions cut 1 base from V and 5 bases from J, with 12 bases between. The CDR3 has 15 amino acids. The germline CDR1 and CDR2 sequences are MNHNS and SASEGT. The DNA for the CDR3 is TGTGCCAGCAGTGAAGATTCAGGACCCAACAATGAGCAGTTCTTC. Amino acids: CASSEDSGPNNEQFF.

The V call is TRBV6-6, the J call TRBJ1-2; 7 bases line up with TRBD1. The germline V gene encodes CDR1 MNHNY and CDR2 SVGAGI (reference sequence). With 5 bases clipped from V and 10 bases from J, the junction kept 13 bases outside the gene matches. This CDR3 spans 14 amino acids. The CDR3 coding sequence is TGTGCCAGCAGTAACGGACAGGCCCAGAGTACCTACACCTTC. This translates into CASSNGQAQSTYTF.

Here the CDR3 reads CASGLPWGGTEAFF. The CDR3 coding sequence is TGTGCTAGTGGTTTGCCCTGGGGTGGCACTGAAGCTTTCTTT. The J gene is TRBJ1-1, the V gene TRBV12-5; no definite D call. The length of the CDR3 is 14 residues. Germline V gives CDR1 LGHNT, CDR2 FRNRAP. With 2 bases removed from V and 4 bases from J, the gap between germline ends came to 11 bases.

The rearrangement uses TRBV27 and TRBJ2-7, with TRBD2 matching over 12 bases. This CDR3 has 17 residues. The germline gives CDR1 MNHEY, CDR2 SMNVEV (reference sequence). Germline trimming cut 3 bases from V and 4 bases from J; bases unmatched to any gene: 10. The CDR3 loop reads CASSFILAGGPVYEQYF. Here the CDR3 DNA reads TGTGCCAGCAGTTTTATCCTAGCGGGAGGGCCGGTTTACGAGCAGTACTTC.

The chain carries TRBV7-2 and TRBJ2-7; 9 nucleotides line up with TRBD1. Germline CDR1 and CDR2: SGHTA and FQGNSA. The CDR3 runs 15 residues. The J segment lost 5 bases and the V segment lost 1 base, leaving 6 bases of the junction unmatched. The CDR3 DNA follows: TGTGCCAGCAGCTTAGTAGGGACAGGGTCCCACGAGCAGTACTTC. It codes for CASSLVGTGSHEQYF.

In its sample, this clonotype was seen a few times. J is TRBJ2-7 and V is TRBV7-8; D possibly corresponds to TRBD1 (6 bases). The CDR3 runs 20 residues. Germline CDR1 and CDR2: SGHVS and FQNEAQ. V was pared by 1 base and J by 0 bases, with 25 bases between. The CDR3 sequence: CASSLVLTGGRPSSSYEQYF. CDR3 nucleotide sequence: TGTGCCAGCAGCTTAGTTCTGACAGGCGGCAGGCCTTCGAGCTCCTACGAGCAGTACTTC.

The gene calls are TRBV5-4 and TRBJ2-7; D is possibly TRBD1 (5 bases). CDR3 length: 14 amino acids. Trimming pared 0 bases from V and 7 bases from J, leaving 14 bases between. Germline assignment: CDR1 SGHNT and CDR2 YYREEE (reference sequence). The CDR3 here is CASSLGSGQGEQYF. The CDR3 DNA reads as TGTGCCAGCAGCTTGGGGTCAGGGCAGGGAGAGCAGTACTTC.

In its sample, this clonotype was seen a few times. The chain links TRBV7-9 to TRBJ1-1; weak D call: TRBD1 (6 bases). V lost 8 bases and J 1 base, leaving 20 bases between the germline ends. This CDR3 is built from 16 residues. CDR1 is SEHNR and CDR2 is FQNEAQ in the germline V gene (reference sequence). In DNA, the CDR3 is TGTGCCAGCGGGGGGCAGGCCAGTGTGGGGAACACTGAAGCTTTCTTT. It codes for CASGGQASVGNTEAFF.

This CDR3 is CATRPGQTTSGRNEQYF. Written as DNA, the CDR3 is TGTGCCACGCGCCCGGGACAAACTACTAGCGGGAGGAACGAGCAGTACTTC. The V and J genes are TRBV28 and TRBJ2-7; TRBD2 matches at 12 bases. The junction had 18 bases not matched to a gene; V was cut back by 10 bases and J by 5 bases. From germline, CDR1 is MDHEN and CDR2 SYDVKM. CDR3 size: 17 residues.

The table lists this clonotype with a few counts. The CDR3 nucleotides read TGTGCCAGCAGCTTACGGGGGGCGTATGGCTACACCTTC. Encoded protein: CASSLRGAYGYTF. The chain links TRBV11-2 to TRBJ1-2; D is perhaps TRBD1 (6 bases). CDR1 and CDR2 (germline): SGHAT, FQNNGV. Between the trimmed V and J ends, which lost 2 bases and 5 bases, there was a span of 9 bases. This CDR3 spans 13 amino acids.

V usage is TRBV28 and J usage is TRBJ1-2; tentatively, D is TRBD1 (6 bases). The CDR3 is 17 amino acids. CDR1 and CDR2 (germline): MDHEN, SYDVKM. With 7 bases removed from V and 10 bases from J, the gap between germline ends came to 31 bases. The CDR3 here is CASISRVRQGSNYFYTF. For the CDR3, the DNA is TGTGCCAGCATCAGTCGGGTGAGGCAGGGGTCTAACTATTTCTACACCTTC.